This TCR beta chain was profiled in a study of cytomegalovirus exposure and HLA in healthy donors. Researchers ran the PCR with 60 Vbeta and 13 Jbeta primers. In the source study's methods: Later, 80 million or so unique TCR beta chains were counted in an analysis, and some 10 million of them were shared. Here immunoSEQ multiplex PCR was the method, and the copy in TCRdb shows in-frame clones only, minus some. That table furnishes V, J and clone size, whereas the DNA furnished D and trimming. The sample holds 55,000 to 80,000 clones, approximately 85% seen once. Trimming cost V 6 bases and J 0 bases, with 11 bases left between them. There are 14 residues in the CDR3. The germline V gene has CDR1 MNHEY and CDR2 SVGAGI.

The sequence was obtained from a female donor in good health and CMV-seronegative. This chain joins TRBV6-5 and TRBJ2-5; possible D gene TRBD1, 6 bases. Material for sequencing was PBMCs. This chain's CDR3 is CASSFQGYQETQYF. DNA of the CDR3: TGTGCCAGCAGCTTCCAGGGGTACCAAGAGACCCAGTACTTC.